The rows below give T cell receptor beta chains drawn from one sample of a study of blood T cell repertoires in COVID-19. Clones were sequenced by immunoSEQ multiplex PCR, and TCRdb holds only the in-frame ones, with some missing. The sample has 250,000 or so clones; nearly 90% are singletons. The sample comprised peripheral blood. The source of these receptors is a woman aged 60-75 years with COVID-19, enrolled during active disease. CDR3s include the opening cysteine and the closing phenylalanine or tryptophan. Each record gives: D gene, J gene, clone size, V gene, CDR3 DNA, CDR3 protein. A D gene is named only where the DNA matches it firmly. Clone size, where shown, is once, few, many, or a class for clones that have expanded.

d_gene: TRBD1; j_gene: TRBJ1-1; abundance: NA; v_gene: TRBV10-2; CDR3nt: TGCGCCAGCAGACCATCAGGGGGCGGCACTGAAGCTTTCTTT; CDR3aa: CASRPSGGGTEAFF
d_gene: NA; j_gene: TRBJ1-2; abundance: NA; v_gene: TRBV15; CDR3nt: TGTGCCACCAGCAGGCGGGACGACTATGGCTACACCTTC; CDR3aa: CATSRRDDYGYTF
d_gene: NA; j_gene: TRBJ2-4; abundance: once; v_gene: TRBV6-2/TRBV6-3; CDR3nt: TGTGCCAGCAGTTTGCACGGGGACATTCAGTACTTC; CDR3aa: CASSLHGDIQYF
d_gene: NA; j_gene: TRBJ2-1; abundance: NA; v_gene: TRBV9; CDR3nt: TGTGCCAGCAGCGTAGAGCCAGGGAACAATGAGCAGTTCTTC; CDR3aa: CASSVEPGNNEQFF
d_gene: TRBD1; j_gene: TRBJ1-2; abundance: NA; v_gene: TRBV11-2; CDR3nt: TGTGCCAGCAGCCCCGTGAGGGGGCAAGGCTACACCTTC; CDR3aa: CASSPVRGQGYTF
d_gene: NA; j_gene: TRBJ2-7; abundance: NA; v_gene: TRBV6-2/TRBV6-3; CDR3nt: TGTGCCAGCAGCCCTACAGGGTACGAGCAGTACTTC; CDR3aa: CASSPTGYEQYF
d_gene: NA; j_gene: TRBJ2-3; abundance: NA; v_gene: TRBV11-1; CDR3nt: TGTGCCAGCAGCTTCGGTCCGAGCGGATATACGCAGTATTTT; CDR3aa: CASSFGPSGYTQYF
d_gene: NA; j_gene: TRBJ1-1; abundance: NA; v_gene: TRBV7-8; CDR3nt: TGTGCCAGCAGCTTAGGAGGGTTGAGCACTGAAGCTTTCTTT; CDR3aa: CASSLGGLSTEAFF
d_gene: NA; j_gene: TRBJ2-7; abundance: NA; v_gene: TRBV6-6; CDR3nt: TGTGCCAGCAGTTACTCGACGTCTCAGGGTTACGAGCAGTACTTC; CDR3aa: CASSYSTSQGYEQYF
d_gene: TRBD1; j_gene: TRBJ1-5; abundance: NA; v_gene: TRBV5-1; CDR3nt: TGCGCCAGCAGCGGTTCACCGGGACAGGGGGTAGGGTATAGCAATCAGCCCCAGCATTTT; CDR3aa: CASSGSPGQGVGYSNQPQHF
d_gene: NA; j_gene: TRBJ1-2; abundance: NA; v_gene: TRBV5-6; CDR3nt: TGTGCCAGCAGCTTGGCCCAGAGGCCCTATGGCTACACCTTC; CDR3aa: CASSLAQRPYGYTF
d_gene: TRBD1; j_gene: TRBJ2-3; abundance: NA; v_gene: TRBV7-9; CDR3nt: TGTGCCAGCACCGGGACAGGAAGCACAGATACGCAGTATTTT; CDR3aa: CASTGTGSTDTQYF
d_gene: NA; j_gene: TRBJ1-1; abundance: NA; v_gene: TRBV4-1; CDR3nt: TGCGCCAGCAGCCCCCGGCGAGGGGGGGGGAACACTGAAGCTTTCTTT; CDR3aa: CASSPRRGGGNTEAFF
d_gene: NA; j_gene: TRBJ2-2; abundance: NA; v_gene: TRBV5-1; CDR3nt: TGCGCCAGCAGCCAGCAAGGGGCCGGGGAGCTGTTTTTT; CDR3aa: CASSQQGAGELFF
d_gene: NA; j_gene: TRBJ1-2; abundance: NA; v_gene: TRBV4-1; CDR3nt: TGCGCCAGCAGCCAAGAACCAGGGGCCAACTATGGCTACACCTTC; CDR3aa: CASSQEPGANYGYTF
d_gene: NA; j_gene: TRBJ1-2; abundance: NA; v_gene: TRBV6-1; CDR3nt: TGTGCCAGCAGTGAAGCTGGGGGGTTCGGCTATGGCTACACCTTC; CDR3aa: CASSEAGGFGYGYTF
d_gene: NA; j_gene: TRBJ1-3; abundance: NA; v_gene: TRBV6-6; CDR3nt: TGTGCCAGCAGACCCGGGATGTCTGGAAACACCATATATTTT; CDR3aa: CASRPGMSGNTIYF
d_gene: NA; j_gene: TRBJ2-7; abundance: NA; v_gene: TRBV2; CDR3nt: TGTGCCAGCAGTGATTTCACAGGGAACTACTACGAGCAGTACTTC; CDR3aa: CASSDFTGNYYEQYF
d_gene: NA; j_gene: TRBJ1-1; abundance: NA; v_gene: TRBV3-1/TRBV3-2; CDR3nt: TGTGCCAGCACCCTAAGGGCTGGGGGGGGTGAAGCTTTCTTT; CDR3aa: CASTLRAGGGEAFF
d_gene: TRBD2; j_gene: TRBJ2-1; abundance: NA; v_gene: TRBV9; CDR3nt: TGTGCCAGCAGCCCCGGGGGGACTAGAATTAGGAATGAGCAGTTCTTC; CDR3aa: CASSPGGTRIRNEQFF
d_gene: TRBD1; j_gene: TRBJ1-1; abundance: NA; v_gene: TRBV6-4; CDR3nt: TGTGCCACCAAGGACAGGGCGATGAACACTGAAGCTTTCTTT; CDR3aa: CATKDRAMNTEAFF
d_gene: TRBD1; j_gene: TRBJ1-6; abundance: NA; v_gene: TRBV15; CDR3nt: TGTGCCACCAGCAGAGATCCCGGACAGGGCAGTGCACCCCTCCACTTT; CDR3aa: CATSRDPGQGSAPLHF
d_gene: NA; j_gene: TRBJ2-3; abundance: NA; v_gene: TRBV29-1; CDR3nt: TGCAGCGTTGAAGGGGAAGGGGGCACAGATACGCAGTATTTT; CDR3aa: CSVEGEGGTDTQYF
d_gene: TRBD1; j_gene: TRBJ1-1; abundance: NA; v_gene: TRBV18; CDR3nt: TGTGCCAGCTCACTCGGACAGGGGGCGTCCGCTTTCTTT; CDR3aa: CASSLGQGASAFF
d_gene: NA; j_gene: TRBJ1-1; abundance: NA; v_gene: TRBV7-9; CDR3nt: TGTGCCAGCAGCTTAGGGAGTCTCCTCATGAACACTGAAGCTTTCTTT; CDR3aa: CASSLGSLLMNTEAFF
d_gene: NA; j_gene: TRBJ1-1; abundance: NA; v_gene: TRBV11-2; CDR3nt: TGTGCCAGCAGCTTATCTCCAGGGGTCTCTGAAGCTTTCTTT; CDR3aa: CASSLSPGVSEAFF
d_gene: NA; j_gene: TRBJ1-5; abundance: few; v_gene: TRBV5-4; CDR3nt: TGTGCCAGCAGCTTGGCGGGGGATTTTCAGCCCCAGCATTTT; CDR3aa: CASSLAGDFQPQHF
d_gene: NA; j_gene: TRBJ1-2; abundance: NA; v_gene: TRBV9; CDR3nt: TGTGCCAGCAGCGTAGAAGATTCACAGATTGGTGGCTACACCTTC; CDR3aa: CASSVEDSQIGGYTF
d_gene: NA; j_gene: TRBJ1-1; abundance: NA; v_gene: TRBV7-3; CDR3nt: TGTGCCAGCAGCCAACAGGTTGGGAACACTGAAGCTTTCTTT; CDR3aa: CASSQQVGNTEAFF
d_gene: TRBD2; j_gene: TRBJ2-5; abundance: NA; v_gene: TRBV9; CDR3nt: TGTGCCAGCAGCGCAAGTCTAGCGGTTTTGGATCGACAAGAGACCCAGTACTTC; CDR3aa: CASSASLAVLDRQETQYF
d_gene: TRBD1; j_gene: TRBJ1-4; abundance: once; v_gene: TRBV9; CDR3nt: TGTGCCAGCAGCGTAGACGCAGGGGGAAATGAAAAACTGTTTTTT; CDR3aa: CASSVDAGGNEKLFF
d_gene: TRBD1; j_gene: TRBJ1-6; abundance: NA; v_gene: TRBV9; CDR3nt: TGTGCCAGCAGCCCCACCGGGACAGGGAGGGATTCACCCCTCCACTTT; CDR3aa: CASSPTGTGRDSPLHF
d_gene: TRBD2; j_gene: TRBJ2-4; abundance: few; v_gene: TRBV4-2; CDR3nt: TGTGCCAGCAGCCAAGAAGGGAGGGGCATTCAGTACTTC; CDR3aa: CASSQEGRGIQYF
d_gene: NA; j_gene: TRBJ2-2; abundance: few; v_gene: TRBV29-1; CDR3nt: TGCAGCGTTGTGGGGCAGGGGAAGAACACCGGGGAGCTGTTTTTT; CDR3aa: CSVVGQGKNTGELFF